These 10 T cell receptor beta chains originate from one sample sequenced in a study of cytomegalovirus exposure and HLA in healthy donors. In the PCR, 60 Vbeta and 13 Jbeta primers were used. The table came from immunoSEQ multiplex PCR; TCRdb's copy has only in-frame clones and leaves some out. Of tens of thousands of clones in the sample, around 80% were seen once. The sequenced sample consisted of PBMCs. The receptors here all came from a man between 18 and 35 years old in good health and CMV-seronegative.

V and J are TRBV28 and TRBJ1-1; D perhaps matches TRBD1 (5 bases). Trimming removed 5 bases at V and 0 bases at J, with 16 bases between. Germline V gives CDR1 MDHEN, CDR2 SYDVKM. This CDR3 contains 16 residues. CDR3 coding DNA: TGTGCCAGCAGTGGAGCAGGGCGAAACATGAACACTGAAGCTTTCTTT. Encoded protein: CASSGAGRNMNTEAFF.

This rearrangement joins TRBV28 to TRBJ2-2; 12 nucleotides match TRBD2. Per germline, CDR1 MDHEN and CDR2 SYDVKM. Trimming took 7 bases from V and 6 from J; bases not matched to a gene: 6. There are 15 residues in the CDR3. CDR3 protein: CASKPGLAGPGELFF. The CDR3 bases are TGTGCCAGCAAACCGGGACTAGCGGGCCCCGGGGAGCTGTTTTTT.

The CDR3: CASSWPTGGNTGELFF. The CDR3 DNA reads as TGTGCCAGCAGCTGGCCGACAGGGGGCAACACCGGGGAGCTGTTTTTT. The chain carries TRBV5-6 and TRBJ2-2; 10 bases are shared with TRBD1. From germline, CDR1 is SGHDT and CDR2 YYEEEE. V gave up 3 bases and J gave up 2 bases; unmatched junction bases: 4. The CDR3 contains 16 residues.

This sequence joins TRBV7-2 and TRBJ2-7; maybe TRBD2 (5 bases). Trimming removed 3 bases from V and 3 bases from J, with 9 bases in between. Germline-derived CDR1 and CDR2 are SGHTA and FQGNSA. The CDR3 has 13 amino acids. The CDR3 reads CASSFFTSYEQYF. The DNA of the CDR3 is TGTGCCAGCAGCTTCTTCACTAGCTACGAGCAGTACTTC.

Remarks on this clone: Lacking the conserved final phenylalanine or tryptophan, this CDR3 likely reflects a read error. This rearrangement joins TRBV7-6 to TRBJ2-6, with TRBD2 as a possible D gene (5 bases). The CDR3 totals 16 residues. Germline V gene data show CDR1 as SGHVS and CDR2 as FNYEAQ. V shed 2 bases and J shed 0 bases, with 8 bases lying between them. The CDR3: CASSLNRDSGANVLTS. The CDR3 DNA sequence: TGTGCCAGCAGCTTAAATCGGGACTCTGGGGCCAACGTCCTGACTTCC.

This clone is a singleton in its sample. The rearrangement uses TRBV5-4 and TRBJ2-7; D is possibly TRBD1 (6 bases). The length of the CDR3 is 15 residues. V dropped 4 bases and J dropped 3 bases, with 17 bases sitting between them. Germline V gene data show CDR1 as SGHNT and CDR2 as YYREEE (reference sequence). The CDR3 loop is CASSQQQGPYYEQYF. The CDR3 DNA reads TGTGCCAGCAGCCAACAACAGGGACCGTACTACGAGCAGTACTTC.

The rearrangement joins TRBV7-9 to TRBJ2-1; a weak D match, TRBD1 (6 bases). V lost 2 bases, J lost 7 bases, and 12 bases lay in between. Germline V gene sequence: CDR1 SEHNR, CDR2 FQNEAQ (reference sequence). The CDR3 contains 14 residues. CDR3 in amino acids: CASSLNRAGNEQFF. As DNA, the CDR3 is TGTGCCAGCAGCTTAAACAGGGCTGGGAATGAGCAGTTCTTC.

V gene TRBV28 combines with J gene TRBJ1-1, with 11 positions matching TRBD1. V lost 5 bases to trimming and J lost 3 bases; unmatched junction nucleotides: 11. CDR1 is MDHEN and CDR2 is SYDVKM in the germline V gene. The CDR3 is 17 amino acids. The CDR3 DNA is TGTGCCAGCAGTACTTATAGGTGGGACAGGGGGGACACTGAAGCTTTCTTT. Amino acid sequence: CASSTYRWDRGDTEAFF.

As DNA, the CDR3 is TGTGCCAGCAGTTTATACCGAGGATCAGGGGGCGACGAGCAGTACTTC. Its translation is CASSLYRGSGGDEQYF. The chain combines TRBV28 with TRBJ2-7; 8 bases agree with TRBD1. This CDR3 is 16 amino acids long. Germline V gene sequence: CDR1 MDHEN, CDR2 SYDVKM. V gave up 1 base and J gave up 5 bases; unmatched junction bases: 10.

This rearrangement joins TRBV11-1 to TRBJ2-7, with 10 positions matching TRBD1. The CDR3 sequence is 13 residues long. With V trimmed by 8 bases and J by 5 bases, 6 bases remained unmatched. Germline V gene data show CDR1 as SGHAT and CDR2 as FQDESV (reference sequence). The CDR3 region is CASGQGEDNEQYF. CDR3 in DNA: TGTGCCAGCGGACAGGGGGAGGATAACGAGCAGTACTTC.